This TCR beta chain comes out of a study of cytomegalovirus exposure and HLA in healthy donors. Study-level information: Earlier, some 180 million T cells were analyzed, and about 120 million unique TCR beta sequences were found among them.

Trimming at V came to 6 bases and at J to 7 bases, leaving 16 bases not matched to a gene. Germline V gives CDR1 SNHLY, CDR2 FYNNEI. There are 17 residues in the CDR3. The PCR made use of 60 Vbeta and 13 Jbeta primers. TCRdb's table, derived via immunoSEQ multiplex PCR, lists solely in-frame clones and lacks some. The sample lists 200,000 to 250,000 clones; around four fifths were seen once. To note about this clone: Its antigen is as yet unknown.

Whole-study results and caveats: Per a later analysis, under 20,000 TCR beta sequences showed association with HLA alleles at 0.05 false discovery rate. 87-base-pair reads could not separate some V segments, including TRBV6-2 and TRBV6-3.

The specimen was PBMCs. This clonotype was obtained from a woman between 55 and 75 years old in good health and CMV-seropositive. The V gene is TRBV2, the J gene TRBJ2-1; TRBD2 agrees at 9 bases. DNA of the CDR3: TGTGCCAGCAGGAACCTCCATGCGGGGGGGCCTGTGAATGAGCAGTTCTTC. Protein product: CASRNLHAGGPVNEQFF.